This T cell receptor beta chain is from a study of blood T cell repertoires in COVID-19. Background on the study: The origin of the acute and convalescent COVID-19 samples was the United States, Italy and Spain.

Per germline, CDR1 MNHEY and CDR2 SVGAGI. Trimming cost V 2 bases and J 6 bases, with 8 bases left between them. The CDR3 runs 14 residues. Original handling: The assay estimated nucleated cells by amplifying reference gene primers. The protocol was immunoSEQ multiplex PCR, while the TCRdb copy is restricted to in-frame clones and leaves out a portion. V, J and clone size are taken as reported in that table, and D and trimming were inferred from the DNA itself. The repertoire holds about 220,000 clones, with roughly four fifths as singletons. The sequence was collected from a woman aged 55-69 years who had recovered from COVID-19. This chain joins TRBV6-5 and TRBJ1-6; D not resolved. Sequenced input: PBMCs or T cells enriched from blood (not recorded which). In DNA, the CDR3 is TGTGCCAGCAGTTACCGCGGCCCTAATTCACCCCTCCACTTT. This gives the protein CASSYRGPNSPLHF.